The 21 T cell receptor beta chains presented below share a single source sample, sequenced in a study of cytomegalovirus exposure and HLA in healthy donors. The PCR was carried out with 60 Vbeta primers and 13 Jbeta primers. Clones were sequenced by immunoSEQ multiplex PCR, and TCRdb holds only the in-frame ones, with some missing. This sample yields fewer than 250,000 clones, of which 81% are seen a single time; about 3.5% belongs to the top ten. Sequencing was carried out using PBMCs. The receptors were gathered from a man in his forties or fifties in good health and CMV-seropositive.

This sequence joins TRBV5-5 and TRBJ2-3; 9 bases agree with TRBD2. Trimming removed 4 bases from V and 4 bases from J; junction bases left unmatched: 4. The V gene's germline CDR1 is SGHKS and CDR2 YYEKEE (reference sequence). The CDR3 covers 14 residues. CDR3 DNA: TGTGCCAGCAGCGCGGGAGGGCAGGCAGATACGCAGTATTTT. It is translated as CASSAGGQADTQYF.

V gene TRBV20-1 combines with J gene TRBJ2-3, with D perhaps TRBD2 (6 bases). The CDR3 length is 11 residues. Germline values: CDR1 DFQATT, CDR2 SNEGSKA (reference sequence). For the CDR3, the DNA is TGCAGCGGAGGGCGTGGAGATACGCAGTATTTT. Amino acid sequence: CSGGRGDTQYF.

To note about this clone: A read error may account for a junction end that differs from germline. The V and J genes are TRBV5-6 and TRBJ2-7; 7 positions match TRBD1. CDR1 and CDR2 from the germline V gene are SGHDT and YYEEEE. This CDR3 is built from 12 residues. CDR3 sequence: CASGGGRDSIDF. The CDR3 DNA sequence: TGTGCCAGCGGGGGTGGCAGGGACAGTATAGACTTC.

A word on this clone: Other nucleotide sequences in the sample specify the same CDR3. The rearrangement uses TRBV9 and TRBJ2-6; possibly TRBD2 for D (5 bases). CDR3 size: 15 residues. CDR1 and CDR2 (germline): SGDLS, YYNGEE. Trimming removed 0 bases at V and 1 base at J, with 5 bases between. The CDR3 protein is CASSVGGSGANVLTF. CDR3 nucleotides: TGTGCCAGCAGCGTAGGCGGGTCTGGGGCCAACGTCCTGACTTTC.

The chain is built from TRBV9 and TRBJ2-5, with TRBD1 matching 7 bases. CDR1 is SGDLS, CDR2 YYNGEE, per germline. The CDR3 sequence is 15 residues long. V was pared by 3 bases and J by 4 bases, with 9 bases of the junction left unmatched. The CDR3 is CASSDNSGGRETQYF. CDR3 in DNA: TGTGCCAGCAGCGACAACTCAGGGGGTCGAGAGACCCAGTACTTC.

The chain employs TRBV6-5 and TRBJ2-7; D gene ambiguous. Germline CDR1 reads MNHEY; CDR2 reads SVGAGI. This CDR3 comprises 14 residues. The V end lost 5 bases, the J end lost 3 bases, and 14 bases lay between the germline ends. CDR3 in amino acids: CASSLHQTFYEQYF. DNA of the CDR3: TGTGCCAGCAGTCTCCACCAGACTTTCTACGAGCAGTACTTC.

The chain recombines TRBV9 with TRBJ2-5, with 8 nucleotides matching TRBD2. Germline V gene sequence: CDR1 SGDLS, CDR2 YYNGEE. The trim removed 3 bases at V and 4 bases at J, leaving 8 bases unmatched. This CDR3 has 15 residues. The CDR3 nucleotides read TGTGCCAGCAGCGGCCAGCGGGAGAGGGGAGAGACCCAGTACTTC. Translating gives CASSGQRERGETQYF.

This clone was counted a single time. Mismatch with germline at one junction end may stem from a read error. The rearrangement uses TRBV6-5 and TRBJ2-5, with D possibly being TRBD2 (6 bases). CDR3 length: 15 residues. Per the germline V gene, CDR1 is MNHEY and CDR2 is SVGAGI. DNA for the CDR3: TGTGCCAGCAGTTACTATCCGGGAGCTGGAAAGGTCCAGCACTTC. The encoded protein is CASSYYPGAGKVQHF.

This clone was observed a handful of times. V and J are TRBV10-2 and TRBJ2-7; D perhaps matches TRBD1 (5 bases). Germline loops: CDR1 WSHSY, CDR2 SAAADI. CDR3 length equals 12 residues. Trimming took 8 bases from V and 6 from J, leaving 14 bases between them. The CDR3 DNA is TGCGCCAGCCAGGGTCTCACTGGCGAGCAGTACTTC. Translation gives CASQGLTGEQYF.

CDR3 sequence reads: CASSETGTSFREQYF. DNA for the CDR3: TGTGCCAGCAGTGAGACCGGGACATCCTTTAGGGAGCAGTACTTC. V and J are TRBV6-6 and TRBJ2-7, with D possibly being TRBD1 (6 bases). The CDR3 loop spans 15 amino acids. The V gene's germline CDR1 is MNHNY and CDR2 SVGAGI (reference sequence). V lost 5 bases, J lost 7 bases, and 21 bases lay in between.

Here the CDR3 reads CASSPDRDEQYF. CDR3 bases: TGCGCCAGCAGCCCCGACAGGGACGAGCAGTACTTC. The chain links TRBV5-1 to TRBJ2-7; 7 positions agree with TRBD1. This CDR3 contains 12 residues. Per the germline V gene, CDR1 is SGHRS and CDR2 is YFSETQ. Germline trimming cut 4 bases from V and 5 bases from J; bases unmatched to any gene: 3.

This clone was counted a single time. CDR3 bases: TGTGCCAGCAGGCGGACAGGGGGACCCTACGAGCAGTACTTC. Amino acids: CASRRTGGPYEQYF. The chain employs TRBV10-3 and TRBJ2-7, with 10 bases that match TRBD1. This CDR3 has 14 residues. Trimming cost V 10 bases and J 2 bases; bases outside gene matches: 8. The V gene's germline CDR1 is ENHRY and CDR2 SYGVKD.

The chain uses TRBV7-2 and TRBJ2-7, with 10 bases aligning to TRBD2. Germline lookup yields CDR1 SGHTA and CDR2 FQGNSA. V shed 5 bases and J 2 bases; nucleotides not matched to a gene: 6. CDR3 length: 15 residues. CDR3 coding DNA: TGTGCCAGCAGCAAGACTAGCGGGCAAGCCTACGAGCAGTACTTC. This gives the protein CASSKTSGQAYEQYF.

The chain combines TRBV21-1 with TRBJ1-3; no check of the table's D call, TRBD1, against the DNA was made. TRBV21-1 is marked as a pseudogene. This CDR3 contains 16 residues. The CDR3 DNA follows: TGTGCCAGCAGCAAAGCCGCAGGGCGAGGTGGAAACACCATATATTTT. It encodes CASSKAAGRGGNTIYF.

The chain links TRBV15 to TRBJ1-1; D uncertain. CDR1 and CDR2 (germline): LNHNV, YYDKDF (reference sequence). Trimming left V 0 bases short and J 1 base short, with 18 bases between. This CDR3 contains 18 residues. This CDR3 reads CATSREFGGRRRNTEAFF. The CDR3 region has the DNA TGTGCCACCAGCAGAGAATTCGGCGGGAGGAGGAGGAACACTGAAGCTTTCTTT.

CDR3 bases: TGCGCCAGCAGCTCGCGGGGGGAGGCGAACACCGGGGAGCTGTTTTTT. Its translation: CASSSRGEANTGELFF. The chain joins TRBV5-1 to TRBJ2-2, with 8 nucleotides matching TRBD2. In germline, CDR1 is SGHRS, CDR2 YFSETQ. J was trimmed by 0 bases and V by 3 bases; bases with no gene match: 4. This CDR3 spans 16 amino acids.

This chain links TRBV7-9 with TRBJ2-7, with D possibly TRBD1 on 5 matching bases. The CDR3 has 14 amino acids. Germline V gene data show CDR1 as SEHNR and CDR2 as FQNEAQ (reference sequence). V was shortened by 2 bases and J by 0 bases, with 8 bases between the two germline ends. CDR3 coding DNA: TGTGCCAGCAGCTTAAAACAGGACTCCTACGAGCAGTACTTC. Its translation is CASSLKQDSYEQYF. The entire variable domain, with the rest obtained from reference TRBV7-9 and TRBJ2-7, is as follows: DTGVSQNPRHKITKRGQNVTFRCDPISEHNRLYWYRQTLGQGPEFLTYFQNEAQLEKSRLLSDRFSAERPKGSFSTLEIQRTEQGDSAMYLCASSLKQDSYEQYFGPGTRLTVT.

V and J are TRBV2 and TRBJ2-7; possibly TRBD1 for D (6 bases). Between the trimmed V and J ends, which lost 6 bases and 4 bases, there was a span of 13 bases. CDR1 SNHLY and CDR2 FYNNEI come from the germline V gene. This CDR3 comprises 13 residues. CDR3 DNA sequence: TGTGCCAGCAGGTTGGCAGGGGTGTACGAGCAGTACTTC. This sequence encodes CASRLAGVYEQYF.

The chain couples TRBV9 to TRBJ2-5; 9 bases align to TRBD1. J lost 5 bases, V lost 0 bases, and 5 bases had no gene match. Germline lookup yields CDR1 SGDLS and CDR2 YYNGEE. CDR3 length equals 15 residues. The CDR3 protein is CASSVEQGAGETQYF. For the CDR3, the DNA is TGTGCCAGCAGCGTAGAACAGGGGGCGGGCGAGACCCAGTACTTC.

The chain joins TRBV27 to TRBJ2-2; 12 nucleotides line up with TRBD2. Germline-derived CDR1 and CDR2 are MNHEY and SMNVEV (reference sequence). CDR3 length equals 17 residues. With V trimmed by 5 bases and J by 2 bases, 6 bases remained unmatched. CDR3 residues: CASSPTGLAGNTGELFF. Written as DNA, the CDR3 is TGTGCCAGCAGTCCCACCGGACTAGCGGGAAACACCGGGGAGCTGTTTTTT.

Comment on this clone: The junction departs from germline at one end; a sequencing error may be responsible. The chain recombines TRBV30 with TRBJ2-7; D is uncertain. The CDR3 is 11 residues long. Germline V gives CDR1 GTSNPN, CDR2 SVGIG (reference sequence). CDR3 coding DNA: TGCAACCAGAAGGCGGCATACGAGCAGTACTTC. It encodes CNQKAAYEQYF.